The 13 T cell receptor beta chains below come from one sample, sequenced in a study of shared clonotypes between healthy human individuals. CD45RO-negative cells were positively selected for CCR7, leaving out terminally differentiated effector memory CD45RA+ cells. Assay used: immunoSEQ multiplex PCR; TCRdb lists only in-frame clones, some missing. The data contain about 2 million clones, approximately 94% of them singletons. The specimen was naive CD8+ T cells sorted from blood. The receptors originated from a man in his late teens or twenties in good health.

A note on this clone: Other DNA sequences within the sample encode an identical CDR3. V and J are TRBV28 and TRBJ2-7; 8 bases fit TRBD1. V shed 6 bases, J shed 2 bases, and the junction held 6 bases outside the gene matches. CDR3 size: 14 residues. Germline loops: CDR1 MDHEN, CDR2 SYDVKM. CDR3 sequence reads: CASSTGTGPYEQYF. The CDR3 DNA sequence: TGTGCCAGCAGCACCGGGACAGGTCCCTACGAGCAGTACTTC.

The gene calls are TRBV7-6 and TRBJ2-7, with D unresolved. This CDR3 has 14 amino acids. Germline V gene data show CDR1 as SGHVS and CDR2 as FNYEAQ. Trimming cost V 1 base and J 2 bases, with 9 bases left between them. The CDR3, as DNA: TGTGCCAGCAGCTTAGGGCTTTCGACCTACGAGCAGTACTTC. This sequence encodes CASSLGLSTYEQYF.

The chain couples TRBV7-9 to TRBJ2-7; D may match TRBD1 or TRBD2 (7 bases each). The CDR3 has 15 amino acids. V was pared by 7 bases and J by 2 bases, with 18 bases between. Germline V gene data show CDR1 as SEHNR and CDR2 as FQNEAQ (reference sequence). In DNA, the CDR3 is TGTGCCAGCACCCCTCCGGCAGGGGGGGCCTACGAGCAGTACTTC. This codes for CASTPPAGGAYEQYF.

This clone was detected once. The V call is TRBV27, the J call TRBJ1-6; no clear D gene. The CDR3 length is 13 residues. The ends were cut back, 3 bases at V and 8 bases at J, with 8 bases in the middle. The germline gives CDR1 MNHEY, CDR2 SMNVEV (reference sequence). The CDR3 here is CASSFREYSPLHF. The DNA of the CDR3 is TGTGCCAGCAGTTTCCGGGAGTATTCACCCCTCCACTTT.

This clone has more than one count but fewer than ten. This sample also contains other DNA sequences that code for the same CDR3. V usage is TRBV7-9 and J usage is TRBJ1-1; D is uncertain. The CDR3 is 11 amino acids. The V gene's germline CDR1 is SEHNR and CDR2 FQNEAQ (reference sequence). V lost 2 bases to trimming and J lost 6 bases, with 4 bases between them. The CDR3 spells CASSLSPEAFF. The CDR3 DNA is TGTGCCAGCAGCTTATCCCCTGAAGCTTTCTTT.

This clone was picked up one time. This chain joins TRBV7-9 and TRBJ1-1, with 12 nucleotides matching TRBD1. Looked up from germline, CDR1 is SEHNR and CDR2 is FQNEAQ (reference sequence). The CDR3 sequence is 16 residues long. Trimming removed 3 bases from V and 1 base from J; junction bases left unmatched: 3. The CDR3 region is CASSLGTGGENTEAFF. CDR3 DNA sequence: TGTGCCAGCAGCTTGGGGACAGGGGGCGAGAACACTGAAGCTTTCTTT.

The chain links TRBV27 to TRBJ2-7; possible D gene TRBD1, 6 bases. The CDR3 extends over 14 amino acids. Trimming took 2 bases from V and 3 from J, leaving 11 bases between them. CDR1 and CDR2 from the germline V gene are MNHEY and SMNVEV (reference sequence). The CDR3 is CASSLAGADYEQYF. DNA for the CDR3: TGTGCCAGCAGTTTAGCAGGGGCGGACTACGAGCAGTACTTC.

A word on this clone: Other DNA sequences within the sample encode an identical CDR3. This chain joins TRBV27 and TRBJ2-7; weak D call: TRBD2 (5 bases). CDR1 and CDR2 from the germline V gene are MNHEY and SMNVEV (reference sequence). Trimming took 6 bases from V and 1 from J, leaving 10 bases between them. This CDR3 has 13 residues. The CDR3 coding sequence is TGTGCCAGCAGCCCAGCGGCATCCTACGAGCAGTACTTC. It translates to CASSPAASYEQYF.

V and J are TRBV28 and TRBJ2-5; a possible D gene is TRBD1 (6 bases). Germline values: CDR1 MDHEN, CDR2 SYDVKM. This CDR3 spans 13 amino acids. Deletions cut 9 bases from V and 2 bases from J, with 13 bases between. The DNA for the CDR3 is TGTGCCAGTCAGGGGTTCGATCAAGAGACCCAGTACTTC. It codes for CASQGFDQETQYF. Together with reference TRBV28 and TRBJ2-5, the CDR3 gives the full variable domain: DVKVTQSSRYLVKRTGEKVFLECVQDMDHENMFWYRQDPGLGLRLIYFSYDVKMKEKGDIPEGYSVSREKKERFSLILESASTNQTSMYLCASQGFDQETQYFGPGTRLLVL.

This chain links TRBV13 with TRBJ2-7; D is possibly TRBD1 (5 bases). The CDR3 contains 15 residues. V gave up 5 bases and J gave up 3 bases, with 17 bases separating them. The germline gives CDR1 PRHDT, CDR2 FYEKMQ (reference sequence). The CDR3 region is CASSPTRETLYEQYF. CDR3 nucleotides: TGTGCCAGCAGCCCGACCAGGGAAACCCTCTACGAGCAGTACTTC.

This chain links TRBV7-9 with TRBJ2-1; D uncertain. The CDR3 contains 15 residues. V shed 6 bases and J shed 0 bases, with 12 bases lying between them. Germline V CDR1 and CDR2: SEHNR, FQNEAQ (reference sequence). The CDR3 reads CASSTLQSSYNEQFF. Here the CDR3 DNA reads TGTGCCAGCAGTACACTTCAAAGCTCCTACAATGAGCAGTTCTTC. Together with reference TRBV7-9 and TRBJ2-1, the CDR3 gives the full variable domain: DTGVSQNPRHKITKRGQNVTFRCDPISEHNRLYWYRQTLGQGPEFLTYFQNEAQLEKSRLLSDRFSAERPKGSFSTLEIQRTEQGDSAMYLCASSTLQSSYNEQFFGPGTRLTVL.

This sequence joins TRBV4-3 and TRBJ2-1, with D hard to call. V lost 0 bases and J 6 bases, leaving 9 bases between the germline ends. Germline assignment: CDR1 LGHNA and CDR2 YSLEER. There are 14 residues in the CDR3. DNA of the CDR3: TGCGCCAGCAGCCAAGATGTTGTGGTCAATGAGCAGTTCTTC. Protein sequence: CASSQDVVVNEQFF.

The chain has TRBV7-2 and TRBJ1-4; 10 positions match TRBD1. J was trimmed by 1 base and V by 5 bases; bases with no gene match: 4. Germline-derived CDR1 and CDR2 are SGHTA and FQGNSA. The CDR3 loop spans 16 amino acids. The CDR3 region is CASSRDRGLTNEKLFF. The CDR3 bases are TGTGCCAGCAGCCGTGACAGGGGGCTAACTAATGAAAAACTGTTTTTT. Complete variable domain (other parts from reference TRBV7-2 and TRBJ1-4): GAGVSQSPSNKVTEKGKDVELRCDPISGHTALYWYRQSLGQGLEFLIYFQGNSAPDKSGLPSDRFSAERTGGSVSTLTIQRTQQEDSAVYLCASSRDRGLTNEKLFFGSGTQLSVL.